A selection of T cell receptor beta chains follows, all from one sample in a study of blood T cell repertoires in COVID-19. The table came from immunoSEQ multiplex PCR; TCRdb's copy has only in-frame clones and leaves some out. Counted here are some 320,000 clones, 90% occurring once; the ten biggest clones make up around 4.2%. The sequenced sample was PBMCs or T cells enriched from blood (not recorded which). These receptors all come from a woman in her twenties or thirties who had been exposed to COVID-19. Both conserved end residues are part of each CDR3. Each record gives: D gene, clone size, J gene, V gene, CDR3 length, CDR3 protein, CDR3 DNA. A D gene is named only where the DNA matches it firmly. Where a row states a size, it is once, few, many or the class of an expanded clone; other rows omit it.

D: .
size: .
J: TRBJ1-2
V: TRBV5-8
length: 15
CDR3: CASSLRVSGVGGYTF
DNA: TGTGCCAGCAGCTTGAGGGTATCGGGGGTCGGCGGCTACACCTTC

D: TRBD2
size: .
J: TRBJ2-6
V: TRBV11-2
length: 15
CDR3: CASSRTSAGANVLTF
DNA: TGTGCCAGCAGCCGGACTAGCGCTGGGGCCAACGTCCTGACTTTC

D: TRBD1
size: .
J: TRBJ2-1
V: TRBV20-1
length: 14
CDR3: CSASVPGGRDEQFF
DNA: TGCAGTGCTAGTGTTCCAGGGGGCAGGGATGAGCAGTTCTTC

D: .
size: .
J: TRBJ1-2
V: TRBV5-5
length: 14
CDR3: CASSAGATNYGYTF
DNA: TGTGCCAGCAGCGCGGGGGCAACTAACTATGGCTACACCTTC

D: TRBD1
size: .
J: TRBJ1-2
V: TRBV6-2/TRBV6-3
length: 15
CDR3: CASSSRDRGVYGYTF
DNA: TGTGCCAGCAGTAGTCGGGACAGGGGCGTCTATGGCTACACCTTC

D: .
size: .
J: TRBJ1-2
V: TRBV12-3/TRBV12-4
length: 13
CDR3: CASSLGRNYGYTF
DNA: TGTGCCAGCAGTTTAGGTCGTAACTATGGCTACACCTTC

D: .
size: .
J: TRBJ2-3
V: TRBV12-3/TRBV12-4
length: 12
CDR3: CASRGEADTQYF
DNA: TGTGCCAGCAGGGGGGAGGCAGATACGCAGTATTTT

D: .
size: .
J: TRBJ1-2
V: TRBV9
length: 12
CDR3: CASSGGFYGYTF
DNA: TGTGCCAGCAGCGGAGGGTTCTATGGCTACACCTTC

D: TRBD2
size: .
J: TRBJ2-5
V: TRBV4-1
length: 14
CDR3: CASSQAGGQETQYF
DNA: TGCGCCAGCAGCCAAGCGGGGGGGCAAGAGACCCAGTACTTC

D: .
size: .
J: TRBJ2-1
V: TRBV18
length: 16
CDR3: CASSPPSRAKYNEQFF
DNA: TGTGCCAGCTCACCACCGTCCAGGGCGAAGTACAATGAGCAGTTCTTC

D: .
size: .
J: TRBJ1-2
V: TRBV2
length: 12
CDR3: CASSGQGYGYTF
DNA: TGTGCCAGCAGTGGGCAGGGCTATGGCTACACCTTC

D: TRBD1
size: .
J: TRBJ1-2
V: TRBV11-2
length: 13
CDR3: CASSLPQGDGYTF
DNA: TGTGCCAGCAGCTTACCGCAGGGGGATGGCTACACCTTC

D: .
size: .
J: TRBJ2-3
V: TRBV2
length: 15
CDR3: CASSGGRLNTDTQYF
DNA: TGTGCCAGCAGTGGGGGCAGGTTAAACACAGATACGCAGTATTTT

D: TRBD1
size: .
J: TRBJ2-1
V: TRBV27
length: 14
CDR3: CASKQGGSYNEQFF
DNA: TGTGCCAGCAAACAGGGGGGTTCCTACAATGAGCAGTTCTTC

D: .
size: .
J: TRBJ2-7
V: TRBV19
length: 16
CDR3: CASSRALADPSYEQYF
DNA: TGTGCCAGTAGTAGGGCTTTGGCAGACCCATCCTACGAGCAGTACTTC

D: TRBD1
size: .
J: TRBJ1-1
V: TRBV7-8
length: 16
CDR3: CASSLAPGQGNTEAFF
DNA: TGTGCCAGCAGCTTAGCGCCTGGACAGGGGAACACTGAAGCTTTCTTT

D: TRBD1
size: few
J: TRBJ1-2
V: TRBV5-6
length: 13
CDR3: CASSSGQQYGYTF
DNA: TGTGCCAGCAGCTCGGGACAGCAATATGGCTACACCTTC

D: .
size: .
J: TRBJ2-2
V: TRBV9
length: 19
CDR3: CASSVAQYDWGDSAGELFF
DNA: TGTGCCAGCAGCGTAGCCCAATACGACTGGGGCGATAGTGCCGGGGAGCTGTTTTTT

D: .
size: .
J: TRBJ2-7
V: TRBV18
length: 16
CDR3: CASSPLPDRTLYEQYF
DNA: TGTGCCAGCTCACCCCTCCCCGACAGGACACTCTACGAGCAGTACTTC

D: .
size: .
J: TRBJ1-2
V: TRBV6-5
length: 13
CDR3: CASSPGQYYGYTF
DNA: TGTGCCAGCAGCCCCGGACAGTACTATGGCTACACCTTC

D: TRBD1
size: .
J: TRBJ1-4
V: TRBV4-1
length: 14
CDR3: CASSPRQGTEKLFF
DNA: TGCGCCAGCAGCCCCCGACAGGGCACGGAAAAACTGTTTTTT

D: .
size: .
J: TRBJ2-7
V: TRBV11-2
length: 15
CDR3: CASSLRRHSSYEQYF
DNA: TGTGCCAGCAGCCTAAGGCGCCACAGCTCCTACGAGCAGTACTTC

D: TRBD1
size: .
J: TRBJ1-2
V: TRBV5-6
length: 16
CDR3: CASSLETGTAAYGYTF
DNA: TGTGCCAGCAGCTTGGAGACCGGGACAGCAGCTTATGGCTACACCTTC

D: .
size: few
J: TRBJ2-7
V: TRBV7-2
length: 15
CDR3: CASSLVAGQLYEQYF
DNA: TGTGCCAGCAGCTTAGTTGCGGGCCAGCTATACGAGCAGTACTTC

D: .
size: .
J: TRBJ2-2
V: TRBV12-5
length: 13
CDR3: CANIVANTGELFF
DNA: TGTGCTAACATCGTAGCTAACACCGGGGAGCTGTTTTTT

D: TRBD2
size: .
J: TRBJ2-1
V: TRBV7-2
length: 15
CDR3: CASSLPTSFRNEQFF
DNA: TGTGCCAGCAGCCTCCCGACTAGCTTTAGGAATGAGCAGTTCTTC

D: TRBD1
size: .
J: TRBJ2-3
V: TRBV19
length: 15
CDR3: CASSLRDRATDTQYF
DNA: TGTGCCAGTAGCCTCCGGGACAGGGCCACAGATACGCAGTATTTT

D: .
size: .
J: TRBJ1-1
V: TRBV25-1
length: 12
CDR3: CASSRGLTEAFF
DNA: TGTGCCAGCAGTCGAGGACTAACTGAAGCTTTCTTT

D: .
size: .
J: TRBJ1-2
V: TRBV4-3
length: 15
CDR3: CASSLQVSDRGGYTF
DNA: TGCGCCAGCAGCCTACAGGTTTCGGATAGGGGTGGCTACACCTTC

D: .
size: .
J: TRBJ1-5
V: TRBV2
length: 13
CDR3: CASVREKNQPQHF
DNA: TGTGCCAGCGTAAGGGAGAAGAATCAGCCCCAGCATTTT

D: TRBD1
size: .
J: TRBJ1-5
V: TRBV3-1/TRBV3-2
length: 15
CDR3: CASSYRTGLNQPQHF
DNA: TGTGCCAGCAGCTACAGGACAGGGCTAAATCAGCCCCAGCATTTT

D: TRBD1
size: .
J: TRBJ2-2
V: TRBV5-6
length: 15
CDR3: CASRLTGGRTGELFF
DNA: TGTGCCAGCAGGTTGACAGGGGGGAGAACCGGGGAGCTGTTTTTT

D: TRBD1
size: .
J: TRBJ2-3
V: TRBV5-4
length: 15
CDR3: CASSLGTGETDTQYF
DNA: TGTGCCAGCAGCTTAGGGACAGGGGAGACAGATACGCAGTATTTT

D: TRBD1
size: .
J: TRBJ1-6
V: TRBV11-2
length: 20
CDR3: CASSLESGNRGSRYYSPLHF
DNA: TGTGCCAGCAGCTTAGAATCCGGGAACAGGGGCTCACGGTATTATTCACCCCTCCACTTT

D: TRBD2
size: .
J: TRBJ2-3
V: TRBV11-2
length: 16
CDR3: CASSQSGRGMTDTQYF
DNA: TGTGCCAGCAGCCAGAGCGGGAGGGGGATGACAGATACGCAGTATTTT

D: TRBD1
size: .
J: TRBJ1-2
V: TRBV4-3
length: 14
CDR3: CASSQLGQLYGYTF
DNA: TGCGCCAGCAGCCAATTGGGACAGCTCTATGGCTACACCTTC

D: TRBD1
size: .
J: TRBJ1-2
V: TRBV7-9
length: 13
CDR3: CASRDRGLGGYTF
DNA: TGTGCCAGCCGGGACAGGGGGCTTGGAGGCTACACCTTC

D: TRBD1
size: .
J: TRBJ1-5
V: TRBV19
length: 18
CDR3: CASSITRTGYASNQPQHF
DNA: TGTGCCAGTAGTATAACCCGGACAGGGTACGCGAGCAATCAGCCCCAGCATTTT

D: .
size: .
J: TRBJ2-3
V: TRBV25-1
length: 15
CDR3: CASTTGWASTDTQYF
DNA: TGTGCCAGCACCACAGGGTGGGCTAGCACAGATACGCAGTATTTT

D: TRBD1
size: .
J: TRBJ1-2
V: TRBV7-6
length: 14
CDR3: CASSLEGAGHGYTF
DNA: TGTGCCAGCAGCTTAGAGGGGGCAGGGCACGGCTACACCTTC

D: .
size: .
J: TRBJ1-5
V: TRBV7-5
length: 14
CDR3: CARSTAGRREPQHF
DNA: TGTGCCAGAAGCACCGCGGGACGGCGGGAGCCCCAGCATTTT

D: .
size: once
J: TRBJ1-2
V: TRBV27
length: 13
CDR3: CASSPYPGSGYTF
DNA: TGTGCCAGCAGTCCCTATCCGGGTTCTGGCTACACCTTC

D: .
size: few
J: TRBJ2-3
V: TRBV30
length: 12
CDR3: CAWSRIGDTQYF
DNA: TGTGCCTGGAGTCGGATCGGGGATACGCAGTATTTT

D: .
size: .
J: TRBJ1-5
V: TRBV7-3
length: 17
CDR3: CASRVIWRDLRNQPQHF
DNA: TGTGCCAGCAGGGTTATTTGGAGAGATTTACGCAATCAGCCCCAGCATTTT

D: TRBD1
size: .
J: TRBJ1-2
V: TRBV19
length: 12
CDR3: CASKGTGTKGTF
DNA: TGTGCCAGTAAAGGGACAGGCACAAAAGGCACCTTC

D: .
size: .
J: TRBJ1-5
V: TRBV6-2/TRBV6-3
length: 16
CDR3: CASSPDIFYSNQPQHF
DNA: TGTGCCAGCAGTCCCGACATATTCTATAGCAATCAGCCCCAGCATTTT

D: .
size: once
J: TRBJ2-7
V: TRBV3-1/TRBV3-2
length: 13
CDR3: CASSQARGYEQYF
DNA: TGTGCCAGCAGCCAAGCTAGGGGATACGAGCAGTACTTC

D: TRBD1
size: .
J: TRBJ1-3
V: TRBV13
length: 14
CDR3: CASSSRGQGNTIYF
DNA: TGTGCCAGCAGCTCCAGGGGGCAAGGAAACACCATATATTTT

D: .
size: .
J: TRBJ2-7
V: TRBV2
length: 12
CDR3: CASSGTRYEQYF
DNA: TGTGCCAGCAGTGGGACACGATACGAGCAGTACTTC

D: .
size: .
J: TRBJ2-7
V: TRBV11-2
length: 13
CDR3: CASSFQGYYEQYF
DNA: TGTGCCAGCAGCTTCCAGGGGTACTACGAGCAGTACTTC

D: TRBD2
size: .
J: TRBJ2-7
V: TRBV7-2
length: 16
CDR3: CASSDILGGIMGIQYF
DNA: TGTGCCAGCAGCGACATTCTCGGGGGGATTATGGGAATACAGTACTTC

D: .
size: once
J: TRBJ2-7
V: TRBV27
length: 13
CDR3: CASSSRSSYEQYF
DNA: TGTGCCAGCAGTTCCCGGAGCTCCTACGAGCAGTACTTC

D: .
size: .
J: TRBJ2-7
V: TRBV5-4
length: 15
CDR3: CASSFGGASDYEQYF
DNA: TGTGCCAGCAGCTTTGGGGGGGCTTCGGACTACGAGCAGTACTTC

D: TRBD1
size: once
J: TRBJ1-5
V: TRBV29-1
length: 13
CDR3: CSAQGDSNQPQHF
DNA: TGCAGCGCCCAGGGGGATAGCAATCAGCCCCAGCATTTT

D: .
size: .
J: TRBJ1-2
V: TRBV19
length: 12
CDR3: CASSSRDYGYTF
DNA: TGTGCCAGTAGTTCCAGGGACTATGGCTACACCTTC

D: TRBD1
size: few
J: TRBJ1-5
V: TRBV7-8
length: 14
CDR3: CASSYGQEGQPQHF
DNA: TGTGCCAGCAGCTACGGACAGGAGGGACAGCCCCAGCATTTT

D: TRBD1
size: .
J: TRBJ1-5
V: TRBV6-5
length: 14
CDR3: CASRRTGEDQPQHF
DNA: TGTGCCAGCAGACGGACAGGGGAAGATCAGCCCCAGCATTTT

D: .
size: .
J: TRBJ1-4
V: TRBV6-6
length: 14
CDR3: CASGITGWSEKLFF
DNA: TGTGCCAGCGGAATAACAGGGTGGAGTGAAAAACTGTTTTTT

D: TRBD1
size: .
J: TRBJ1-1
V: TRBV27
length: 13
CDR3: CASSLSGTGEAFF
DNA: TGTGCCAGCAGTTTATCGGGGACAGGGGAAGCTTTCTTT

D: .
size: .
J: TRBJ1-1
V: TRBV3-1/TRBV3-2
length: 14
CDR3: CASSQGGFGTEAFF
DNA: TGTGCCAGCAGCCAGGGGGGTTTCGGCACTGAAGCTTTCTTT